This T cell receptor (beta chain) is drawn from a study of cytomegalovirus exposure and HLA in healthy donors. Use of 60 Vbeta and 13 Jbeta primers characterized the PCR. Data came from immunoSEQ multiplex PCR; TCRdb stores just in-frame clones and leaves some out. Among about 230,000 clones listed, roughly 91% were seen once. V was pared by 1 base and J by 4 bases, with 12 bases of the junction left unmatched. Germline CDR1 ENHRY, CDR2 SYGVKD. CDR3 length equals 18 residues. The rearrangement uses TRBV10-3 and TRBJ1-2, with 10 bases that match TRBD1. Material: PBMCs. This sequence was found in a woman under 30 in good health and CMV-seronegative. CDR3 in amino acids: CAISEYVDRGKFAYGYTF. CDR3 DNA: TGTGCCATCAGTGAGTATGTGGACAGGGGGAAATTCGCCTATGGCTACACCTTC.